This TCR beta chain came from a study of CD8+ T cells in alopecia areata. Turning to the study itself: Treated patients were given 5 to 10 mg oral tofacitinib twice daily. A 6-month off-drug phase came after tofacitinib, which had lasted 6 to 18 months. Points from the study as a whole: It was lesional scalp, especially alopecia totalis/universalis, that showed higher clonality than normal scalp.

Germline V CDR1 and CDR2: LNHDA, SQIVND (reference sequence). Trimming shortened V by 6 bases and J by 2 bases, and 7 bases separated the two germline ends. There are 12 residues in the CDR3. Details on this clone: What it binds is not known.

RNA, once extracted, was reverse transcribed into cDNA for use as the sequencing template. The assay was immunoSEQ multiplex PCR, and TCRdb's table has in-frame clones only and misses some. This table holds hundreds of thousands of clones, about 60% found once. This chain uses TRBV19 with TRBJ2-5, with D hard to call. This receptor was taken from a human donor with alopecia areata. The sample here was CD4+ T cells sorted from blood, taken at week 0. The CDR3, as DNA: TGTGCCAGTAGCAGAGGACAAGAGACCCAGTACTTC. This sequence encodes CASSRGQETQYF.